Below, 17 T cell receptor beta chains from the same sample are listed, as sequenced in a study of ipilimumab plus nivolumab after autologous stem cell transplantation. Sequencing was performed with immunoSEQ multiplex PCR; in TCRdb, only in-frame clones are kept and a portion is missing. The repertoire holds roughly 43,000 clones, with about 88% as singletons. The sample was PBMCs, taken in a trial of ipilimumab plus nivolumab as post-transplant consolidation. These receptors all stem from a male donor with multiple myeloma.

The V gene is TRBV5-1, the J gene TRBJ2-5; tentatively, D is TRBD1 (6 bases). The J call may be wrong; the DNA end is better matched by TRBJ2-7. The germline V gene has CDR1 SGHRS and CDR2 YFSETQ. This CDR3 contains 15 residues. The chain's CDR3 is CASSPGAGATYEQYF. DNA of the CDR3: TGCGCCAGCAGCCCTGGGGCAGGGGCCACCTACGAGCAGTACTTC.

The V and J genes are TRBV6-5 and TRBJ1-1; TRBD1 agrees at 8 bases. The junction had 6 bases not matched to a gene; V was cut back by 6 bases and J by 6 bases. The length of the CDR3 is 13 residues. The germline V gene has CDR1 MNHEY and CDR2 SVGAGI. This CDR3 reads CASRQGAQAEAFF. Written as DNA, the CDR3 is TGTGCCAGCAGGCAGGGGGCGCAGGCTGAAGCTTTCTTT.

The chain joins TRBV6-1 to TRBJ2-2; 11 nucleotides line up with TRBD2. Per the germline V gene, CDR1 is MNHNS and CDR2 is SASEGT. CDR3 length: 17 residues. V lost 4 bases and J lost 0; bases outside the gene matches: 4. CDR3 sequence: CASSVPGLAANTGELFF. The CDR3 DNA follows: TGTGCCAGCAGTGTTCCGGGACTAGCGGCGAACACCGGGGAGCTGTTTTTT.

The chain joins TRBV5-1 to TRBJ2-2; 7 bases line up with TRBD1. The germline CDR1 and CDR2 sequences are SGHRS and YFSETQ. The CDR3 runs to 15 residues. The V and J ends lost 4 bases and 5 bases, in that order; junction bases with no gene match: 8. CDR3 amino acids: CASSPDNRGTGELFF. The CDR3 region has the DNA TGCGCCAGCAGCCCAGATAACAGGGGAACCGGGGAGCTGTTTTTT.

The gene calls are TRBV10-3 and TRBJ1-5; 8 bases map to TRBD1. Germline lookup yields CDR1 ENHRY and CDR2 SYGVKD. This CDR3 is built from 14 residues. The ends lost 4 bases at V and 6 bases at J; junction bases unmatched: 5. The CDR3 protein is CAISVDREGQPQHF. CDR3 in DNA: TGTGCCATCAGTGTGGACAGGGAGGGTCAGCCCCAGCATTTT.

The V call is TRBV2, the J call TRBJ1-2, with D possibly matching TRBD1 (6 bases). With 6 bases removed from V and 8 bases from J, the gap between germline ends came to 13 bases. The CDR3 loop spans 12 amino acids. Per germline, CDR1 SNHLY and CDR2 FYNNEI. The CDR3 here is CASSLTGGGYTF. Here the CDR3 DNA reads TGTGCCAGCAGCTTGACAGGAGGGGGCTACACCTTC. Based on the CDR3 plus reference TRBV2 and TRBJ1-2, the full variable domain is EPEVTQTPSHQVTQMGQEVILRCVPISNHLYFYWYRQILGQKVEFLVSFYNNEISEKSEIFDDQFSVERPDGSNFTLKIRSTKLEDSAMYFCASSLTGGGYTFGSGTRLTVV.

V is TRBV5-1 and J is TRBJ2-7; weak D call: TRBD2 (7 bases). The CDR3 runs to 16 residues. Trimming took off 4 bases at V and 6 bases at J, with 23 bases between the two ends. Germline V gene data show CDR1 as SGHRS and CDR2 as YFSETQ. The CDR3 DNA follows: TGCGCCAGCAGCCCGCGAGCTGGAGGGGGGGGAAGCGAGCAGTACTTC. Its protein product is CASSPRAGGGGSEQYF.

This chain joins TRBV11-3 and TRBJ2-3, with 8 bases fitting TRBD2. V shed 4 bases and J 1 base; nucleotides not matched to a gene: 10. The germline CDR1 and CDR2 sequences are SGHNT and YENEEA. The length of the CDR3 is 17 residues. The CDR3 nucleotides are TGTGCCAGCAGCTCTAGCTCCACGGGGGGGGGCACAGATACGCAGTATTTT. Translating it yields CASSSSSTGGGTDTQYF.

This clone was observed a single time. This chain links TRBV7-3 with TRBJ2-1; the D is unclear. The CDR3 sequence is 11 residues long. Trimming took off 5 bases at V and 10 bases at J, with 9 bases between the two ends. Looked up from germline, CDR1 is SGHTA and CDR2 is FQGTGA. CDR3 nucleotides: TGTGCCAGCAGCCCTTTCGGCGAGCAGTTCTTC. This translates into CASSPFGEQFF.

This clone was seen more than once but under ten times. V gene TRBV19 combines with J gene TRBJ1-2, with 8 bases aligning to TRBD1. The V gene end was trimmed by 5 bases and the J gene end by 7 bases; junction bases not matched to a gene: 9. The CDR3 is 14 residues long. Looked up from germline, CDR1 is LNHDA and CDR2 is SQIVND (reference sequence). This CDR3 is CASSLGQGSSGYTF. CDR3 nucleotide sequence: TGTGCCAGTAGTCTAGGACAGGGAAGCAGTGGCTACACCTTC.

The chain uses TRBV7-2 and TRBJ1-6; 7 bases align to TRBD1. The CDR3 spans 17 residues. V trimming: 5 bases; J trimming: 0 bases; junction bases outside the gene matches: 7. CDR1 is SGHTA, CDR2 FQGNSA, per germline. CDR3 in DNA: TGTGCCAGCAGCCCCCGACAGGGCAGCTCCTATAATTCACCCCTCCACTTT. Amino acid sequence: CASSPRQGSSYNSPLHF.

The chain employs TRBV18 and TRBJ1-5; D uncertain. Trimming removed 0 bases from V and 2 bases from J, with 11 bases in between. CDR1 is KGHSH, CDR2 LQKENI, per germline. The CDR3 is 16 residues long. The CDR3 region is CASSPPVGVGNQPQHF. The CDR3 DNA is TGTGCCAGCTCACCACCCGTGGGCGTAGGCAATCAGCCCCAGCATTTT.

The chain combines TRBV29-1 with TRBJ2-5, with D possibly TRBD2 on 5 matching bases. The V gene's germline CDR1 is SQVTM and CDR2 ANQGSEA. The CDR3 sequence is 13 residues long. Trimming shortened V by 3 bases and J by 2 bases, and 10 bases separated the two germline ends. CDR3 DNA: TGCAGCGTTGATATTTGGACTCAAGAGACCCAGTACTTC. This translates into CSVDIWTQETQYF.

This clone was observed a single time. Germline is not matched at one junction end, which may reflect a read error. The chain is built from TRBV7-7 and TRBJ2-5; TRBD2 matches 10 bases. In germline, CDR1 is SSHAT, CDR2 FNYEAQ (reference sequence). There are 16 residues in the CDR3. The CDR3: CASSLSPSGSGETQYF. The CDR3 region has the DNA TGTGCTAGCAGCTTATCTCCTAGCGGGAGTGGGGAGACCCAGTACTTC.

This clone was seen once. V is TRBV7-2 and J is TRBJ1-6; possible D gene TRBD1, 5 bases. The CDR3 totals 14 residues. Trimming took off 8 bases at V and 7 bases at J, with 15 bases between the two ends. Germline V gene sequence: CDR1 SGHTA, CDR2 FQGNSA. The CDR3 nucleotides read TGTGCCAGCGTTATATCAGGGTTCAATTCACCCCTCCACTTT. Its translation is CASVISGFNSPLHF.

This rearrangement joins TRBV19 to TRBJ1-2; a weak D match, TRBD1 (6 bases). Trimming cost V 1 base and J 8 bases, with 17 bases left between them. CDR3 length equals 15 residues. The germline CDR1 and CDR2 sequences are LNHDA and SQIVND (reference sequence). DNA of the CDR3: TGTGCCAGTAGTATAGGTCGGGGGGCAGGATCCGGCTACACCTTC. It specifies CASSIGRGAGSGYTF. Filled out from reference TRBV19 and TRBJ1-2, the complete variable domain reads DGGITQSPKYLFRKEGQNVTLSCEQNLNHDAMYWYRQDPGQGLRLIYYSQIVNDFQKGDIAEGYSVSREKKESFPLTVTSAQKNPTAFYLCASSIGRGAGSGYTFGSGTRLTVV.

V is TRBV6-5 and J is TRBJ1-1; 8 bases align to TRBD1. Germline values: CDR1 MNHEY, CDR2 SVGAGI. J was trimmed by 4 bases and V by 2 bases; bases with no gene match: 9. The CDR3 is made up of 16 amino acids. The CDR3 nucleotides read TGTGCCAGCAGTTACACCCATGGACAGGGCGGCACTGAAGCTTTCTTT. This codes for CASSYTHGQGGTEAFF.